This paragraph covers one T cell receptor (beta chain) sequence. The antigen remains undetermined. Since the CDR3 does not end with the conserved phenylalanine or tryptophan, this likely comes from a read error. The DNA is omitted, as the CDR3 cannot be located on it reliably, and the CDR3 follows TCRdb's listing. RNA transcripts were the source from which TCR beta CDR3 regions were amplified. An opening RT-PCR round employed HTBI primers and preceded a second-round multiplex PCR. One entry per CDR3 protein results from TCRdb running MiXCR on the multiplex PCR reads. There are 40,000 to 50,000 distinct CDR3 sequences in the sample; 50% occur only once, and approximately 20% lies in the top ten. The data derive from a study of Graves' ophthalmopathy and Graves' hyperthyroidism. Points from the study as a whole: Ophthalmopathy progression prediction by the model yielded a sensitivity of 60% to 71% and a specificity of about 72%. The 13-signature model separated ophthalmopathy from stable hyperthyroidism at roughly 90% sensitivity and around 81% specificity.

CDR1 and CDR2 from the germline V gene are SGHRS and YFSETQ. The CDR3 extends over 9 residues, inclusive of both ends. Sequencing input: peripheral blood. The rearrangement joins TRBV5-1 to TRBJ2-1; the table's TRBD1 call for D was not verified on the DNA. This TCR came from an adult man with Graves' ophthalmopathy. The CDR3 loop is CASSSTGGK.